The clone carrying this T cell receptor (beta chain) was seen only once. The antigen is undetermined. This sample also contains other DNA sequences that code for the same CDR3. Survey-level immunoSEQ v3.0 assays were run. Only in-frame clones appear in the TCRdb table, and some are missing; sequencing was by immunoSEQ multiplex PCR. The data contain over 20,000 clones, over 80% of them singletons. This entry comes from a study of long-term antiretroviral therapy in people with HIV. This CDR3 is 12 amino acids long. CDR1 SQVTM and CDR2 ANQGSEA come from the germline V gene. J was trimmed by 4 bases and V by 5 bases; bases with no gene match: 4. Study-level results: Sampling of blood ran from the mid-2000s to the late 2010s, and older ART regimens were possibly in use. Clones showing expansion before ART dominated the repertoire at all time points.

This sequence joins TRBV29-1 and TRBJ1-1; 7 bases are shared with TRBD1. Specimen: unsorted PBMCs, collected 1.6 years after starting antiretroviral therapy. This clonotype was sampled from a man aged 35 to 55 with HIV. This CDR3 reads CSVRTGGTEAFF. CDR3 coding DNA: TGCAGCGTTCGGACAGGCGGCACTGAAGCTTTCTTT.